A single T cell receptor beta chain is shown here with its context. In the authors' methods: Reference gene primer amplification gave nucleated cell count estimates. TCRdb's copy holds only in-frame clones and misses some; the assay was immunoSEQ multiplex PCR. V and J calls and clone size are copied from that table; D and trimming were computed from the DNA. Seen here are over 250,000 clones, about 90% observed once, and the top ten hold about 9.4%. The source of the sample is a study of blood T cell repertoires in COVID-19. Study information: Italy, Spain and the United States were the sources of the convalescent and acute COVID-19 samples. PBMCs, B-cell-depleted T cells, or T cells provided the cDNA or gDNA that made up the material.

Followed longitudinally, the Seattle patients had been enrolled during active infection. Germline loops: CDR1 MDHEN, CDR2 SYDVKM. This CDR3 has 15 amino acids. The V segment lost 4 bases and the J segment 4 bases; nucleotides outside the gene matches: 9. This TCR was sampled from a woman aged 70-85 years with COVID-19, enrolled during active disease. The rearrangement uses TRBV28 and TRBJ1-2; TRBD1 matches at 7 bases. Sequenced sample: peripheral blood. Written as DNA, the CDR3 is TGTGCCAGCAGTTCTCCAACACAGGGGAGCTATGGCTACACCTTC. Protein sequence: CASSSPTQGSYGYTF.